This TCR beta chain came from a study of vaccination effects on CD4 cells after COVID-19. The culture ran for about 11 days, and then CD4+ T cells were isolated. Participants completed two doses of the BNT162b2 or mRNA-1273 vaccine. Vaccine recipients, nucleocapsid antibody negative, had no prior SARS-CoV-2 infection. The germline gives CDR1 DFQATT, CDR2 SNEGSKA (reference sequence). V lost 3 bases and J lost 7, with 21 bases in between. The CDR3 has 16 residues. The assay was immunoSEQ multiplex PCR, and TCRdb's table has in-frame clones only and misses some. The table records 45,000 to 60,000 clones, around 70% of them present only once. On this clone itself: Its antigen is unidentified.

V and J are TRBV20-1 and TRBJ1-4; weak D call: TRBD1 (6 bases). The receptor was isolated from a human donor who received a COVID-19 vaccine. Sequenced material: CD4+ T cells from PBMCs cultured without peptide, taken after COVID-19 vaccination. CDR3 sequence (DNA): TGCAGTGCTAGTTTGGTTGGGGCAGGGGCGTCTGAAAAACTGTTTTTT. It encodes CSASLVGAGASEKLFF.